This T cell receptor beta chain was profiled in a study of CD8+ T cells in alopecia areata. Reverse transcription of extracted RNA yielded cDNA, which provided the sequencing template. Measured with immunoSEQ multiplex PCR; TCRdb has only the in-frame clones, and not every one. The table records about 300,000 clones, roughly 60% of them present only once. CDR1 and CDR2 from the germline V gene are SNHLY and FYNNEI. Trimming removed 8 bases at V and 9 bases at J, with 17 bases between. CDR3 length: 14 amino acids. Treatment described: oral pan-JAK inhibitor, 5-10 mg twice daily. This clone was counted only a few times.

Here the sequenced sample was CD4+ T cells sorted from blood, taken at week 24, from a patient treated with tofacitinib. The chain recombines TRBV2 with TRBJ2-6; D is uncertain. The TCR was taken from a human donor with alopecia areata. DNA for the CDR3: TGTGCCAGCTCCCCCCATGGGATGGGCAACGTCCTGACTTTC. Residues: CASSPHGMGNVLTF.